This is a list of T cell receptor beta chains from one sample in a study of T cell repertoires in ileal Crohn's disease. Method: immunoSEQ multiplex PCR; TCRdb's copy keeps in-frame clones and lacks some. Of some 30,000 clones in the sample, about 81% were seen once. The sample taken for sequencing was ileal tissue. The receptors shown here come from an adult with Crohn's disease. Both conserved end residues are part of each CDR3. Each record gives: clone size, D gene, CDR3 length, J gene, V gene, CDR3 DNA, CDR3 protein. A D gene is named only where the DNA matches it firmly. Some rows have no size entry. The others give once, few or many, or a class for an expanded clone.

>.|.|15|TRBJ1-1|TRBV4-3
TGCGCCAGCAGCCAAGAACAAGGGAGGTGGACTGAAGCTTTCTTT
CASSQEQGRWTEAFF
>once|TRBD1|20|TRBJ1-6|TRBV27
TGTGCCAGCAGTTATCGCCGGGACAGTAGGTCCAGCTCCTATAATTCACCCCTCCACTTT
CASSYRRDSRSSSYNSPLHF
>.|.|17|TRBJ1-5|TRBV25-1
TGTGCCAGCAGTGAATGGGGGGTCGGAGATAGCAATCAGCCCCAGCATTTT
CASSEWGVGDSNQPQHF
>.|.|14|TRBJ2-5|TRBV5-6
TGTGCCAGCAGCTTGGTGGAGGGGGCAGAGACCCAGTACTTC
CASSLVEGAETQYF
>once|.|16|TRBJ1-5|TRBV27
TGTGCCAGCAGTCCCCGTTGGGCAGGGGTGGGTCAGCCCCAGCATTTT
CASSPRWAGVGQPQHF
>.|TRBD1|15|TRBJ1-6|TRBV5-1
TGCGCCAGCAGCTTGGACGGACAGGGGAATTCACCCCTCCACTTT
CASSLDGQGNSPLHF
>.|TRBD2|13|TRBJ2-1|TRBV7-2
TGTGCCAGCAGCTTAAGCCTAGCGGTTGAGCAGTTCTTC
CASSLSLAVEQFF
>.|TRBD1|13|TRBJ2-7|TRBV5-1
TGCGCCAGCAAGACAGGGAATGGCTACGAGCAGTACTTC
CASKTGNGYEQYF
>.|TRBD1|16|TRBJ1-6|TRBV2
TGTGCCAGCGGAGGGACAGTGAGCTCCTATAATTCACCCCTCCACTTT
CASGGTVSSYNSPLHF
>once|.|13|TRBJ2-5|TRBV5-4
TGTGCCAGCAGGGAGGGAACCCAAGAGACCCAGTACTTC
CASREGTQETQYF
>once|.|13|TRBJ1-6|TRBV2
TGTGCCAGCCTGAGAGAGAGGGATTCACCCCTCCACTTT
CASLRERDSPLHF
>.|.|15|TRBJ1-2|TRBV6-5
TGTGCCAGCAGACGCACTCAGGGCCCGACTTATGGCTACACCTTC
CASRRTQGPTYGYTF
>.|.|14|TRBJ2-1|TRBV2
TGTGCCAGCAGTTCGGACGGGGTGGGAAATGAGCAGTTCTTC
CASSSDGVGNEQFF
>few|TRBD1|16|TRBJ2-7|TRBV11-2
TGTGCCAGCAGCTTGGACTTGGGACAGGGAAACTACGAGCAGTACTTC
CASSLDLGQGNYEQYF
>.|.|14|TRBJ1-1|TRBV4-1
TGCGCCAGCAGCCAAGGACAGGTGAACACTGAAGCTTTCTTT
CASSQGQVNTEAFF
>.|TRBD1|15|TRBJ1-2|TRBV5-1
TGCGCCAGCAGCCTTGACAGGGGAATGAACTATGGCTACACCTTC
CASSLDRGMNYGYTF
>.|TRBD1|13|TRBJ1-2|TRBV27
TGTGCCAGCAGTTTGACAGGGCTCTATGGCTACACCTTC
CASSLTGLYGYTF
>.|TRBD1|14|TRBJ2-7|TRBV5-1
TGCGCCAGCAGATTGACAGGGGATACCTACGAGCAGTACTTC
CASRLTGDTYEQYF
>few|.|16|TRBJ2-1|TRBV6-4
TGTGCCAGCAGACAGGAAGGGGGGGGCGCCTACAATGAGCAGTTCTTC
CASRQEGGGAYNEQFF
>.|.|14|TRBJ2-1|TRBV4-2
TGTGCCAGCAGCCAAGATCTAGAAGGGGATGAGCAGTTCTTC
CASSQDLEGDEQFF
>medium-sized|.|16|TRBJ1-3|TRBV5-1
TGCGCCAGCAGCTTTAACCGGGGAGACTCTGGAAACACCATATATTTT
CASSFNRGDSGNTIYF
>.|TRBD1|15|TRBJ1-1|TRBV7-2
TGTGCCAGCAGCTACCCAGGGGGCAGTAGCACTGAAGCTTTCTTT
CASSYPGGSSTEAFF
>.|.|13|TRBJ1-1|TRBV6-5
TGTGCCAGCAGTTACTCGGCCGCCACTGAAGCTTTCTTT
CASSYSAATEAFF
>.|.|12|TRBJ2-7|TRBV18
TGTGCCAGCTCCATTTTCCACTACGAGCAGTACTTC
CASSIFHYEQYF
>.|.|15|TRBJ2-5|TRBV7-9
TGTGCCAGCAGCTTAGACGGACAGATCCAAGAGACCCAGTACTTC
CASSLDGQIQETQYF
>.|.|14|TRBJ2-5|TRBV5-1
TGCGCCAGCAGCTCCCGACGGACTCAAGAGACCCAGTACTTC
CASSSRRTQETQYF
>.|TRBD1|15|TRBJ1-4|TRBV9
TGTGCCAGCAGCGAGAGGGGGACAGGTAGTGAAAAACTGTTTTTT
CASSERGTGSEKLFF
>once|.|14|TRBJ2-5|TRBV27
TGTGCCAGCAGTTTAAGTCGGGGCCAAGAGACCCAGTACTTC
CASSLSRGQETQYF
>.|TRBD1|13|TRBJ1-2|TRBV7-9
TGTGCCAGCAGTCGACAGGGGGCCTATGGCTACACCTTC
CASSRQGAYGYTF
>.|TRBD1|16|TRBJ1-2|TRBV7-2
TGTGCCAGCAGCTTAGAGGGGACAGGGGGCATCTATGGCTACACCTTC
CASSLEGTGGIYGYTF
>.|TRBD1|16|TRBJ2-2|TRBV6-6
TGTGCCAGCAGTTTCTTTGGGACAGCGAACACCGGGGAGCTGTTTTTT
CASSFFGTANTGELFF
>.|TRBD2|16|TRBJ2-2|TRBV5-1
TGCGCCAGCAGCCAGGGGACTAGCGGAGGCACCGGGGAGCTGTTTTTT
CASSQGTSGGTGELFF
>.|.|17|TRBJ1-2|TRBV4-1
TGCGCCAGCAGCCAAGATCAAGGGGCCAGGGGATACTATGGCTACACCTTC
CASSQDQGARGYYGYTF
>.|.|14|TRBJ2-1|TRBV4-3
TGCGCCAGCAGCCCCTGGGCAGAAAACAATGAGCAGTTCTTC
CASSPWAENNEQFF
>.|.|17|TRBJ2-7|TRBV7-9
TGTGCCAGCAGCTTAGCGCGGGGTAGCGGCGGCTCCTACGAGCAGTACTTC
CASSLARGSGGSYEQYF
>.|TRBD1|15|TRBJ1-2|TRBV6-5
TGTGCCAGCACCCAAACAGGGGAGGAGAACTATGGCTACACCTTC
CASTQTGEENYGYTF
>.|.|17|TRBJ2-1|TRBV13
TGTGCCAGCAGCTTATGGTGGCGGGGAGATATCTACAATGAGCAGTTCTTC
CASSLWWRGDIYNEQFF
>.|.|16|TRBJ2-1|TRBV5-1
TGCGCCAGCAGCCCAAAAGGGACTCACTCCTACAATGAGCAGTTCTTC
CASSPKGTHSYNEQFF
>once|TRBD2|16|TRBJ2-1|TRBV5-1
TGCGCCAGCAGCCGGCCGGGACTAGCGGGGGGAAAGCTCCAGTTCTTC
CASSRPGLAGGKLQFF
>.|.|15|TRBJ2-7|TRBV5-1
TGCGCCAGCAGCACACGGACTGCGAGCTCCTACGAGCAGTACTTC
CASSTRTASSYEQYF
>once|.|14|TRBJ1-3|TRBV5-6
TGTGCCAGCAGCTTGGCGGCAGGAGGTAACACCATATATTTT
CASSLAAGGNTIYF
>.|TRBD1|12|TRBJ2-7|TRBV6-6
TGTGCCAGCAGCACGACAGGGGACGAGCAGTACTTC
CASSTTGDEQYF
>.|.|11|TRBJ1-2|TRBV2
TGTGCCAGCAGTGGCGGTTATGGCTACACCTTC
CASSGGYGYTF
>.|TRBD2|15|TRBJ2-3|TRBV13
TGTGCCAGCAGCTGGGGGGGAGGGAGCACAGATACGCAGTATTTT
CASSWGGGSTDTQYF
>.|.|16|TRBJ1-5|TRBV6-6
TGTGCCAGCAGTTACCTCCCGGGAGGGACGATTCAGCCCCAGCATTTT
CASSYLPGGTIQPQHF
>.|TRBD1|15|TRBJ2-7|TRBV6-5
TGTGCCAGCAGCCCCCTCGGGCAGGGGGCAGACGAGCAGTACTTC
CASSPLGQGADEQYF
>.|.|13|TRBJ1-5|TRBV18
TGTGCCAGCTCCAACGGCGGGGATCAGCCCCAGCATTTT
CASSNGGDQPQHF
>.|.|12|TRBJ1-2|TRBV27
TGTGCCAGCAGATCCAGGGGCTATGGCTACACCTTC
CASRSRGYGYTF
>.|.|12|TRBJ2-2|TRBV6-5
TGTGCCAGCACCACGGAGTCCGGGGAGCTGTTTTTT
CASTTESGELFF
>few|.|15|TRBJ1-4|TRBV29-1
TGCAGCGTTGGTGTAGGTACGACAGGCGGTGAAAAACTGTTTTTT
CSVGVGTTGGEKLFF
>.|TRBD2|14|TRBJ2-3|TRBV6-5
TGTGCCAGCCGCCTGCCGGGGGGGCCGAGTACGCAGTATTTT
CASRLPGGPSTQYF
>.|TRBD1|21|TRBJ1-1|TRBV10-3
TGTGCCATCAGTGAGTGGAAAAGTGCTCCGAATGCCCAGGGGGCCTACACTGAAGCTTTCTTT
CAISEWKSAPNAQGAYTEAFF
>.|.|15|TRBJ1-4|TRBV4-3
TGCGCCAGCAGCCAAGAGTTGGGGGGTATAGAAAAACTGTTTTTT
CASSQELGGIEKLFF
>.|TRBD1|14|TRBJ1-2|TRBV28
TGTGCCAGCAGTGCGGCAGGGGGCGCAAGAGGCTACACCTTC
CASSAAGGARGYTF
>.|.|13|TRBJ1-1|TRBV6-1
TGTGCCAGCAGTCCCCCTCAGGGAACTGAAGCTTTCTTT
CASSPPQGTEAFF
>once|TRBD1|15|TRBJ1-1|TRBV6-5
TGTGCCAGCAGTTCAAGCCCTACAGGGGCCACTGAAGCTTTCTTT
CASSSSPTGATEAFF
>.|.|13|TRBJ1-5|TRBV9
TGTGCCAGCAGTGCAGGGCTCAATCAGCCCCAGCATTTT
CASSAGLNQPQHF